This T cell receptor (beta chain) is drawn from a study of T-cell reconstitution after alpha-beta-depleted transplantation in children. The V and J ends lost 1 base and 10 bases, in that order; junction bases with no gene match: 9. The CDR3 contains 15 residues. Per germline, CDR1 MGHRA and CDR2 YSYEKL. The authors prepared the TCRbeta library with unique molecular identifiers. TCRdb ran MiXCR on the PCR reads and lists one entry per CDR3 protein. The sample includes some 260,000 distinct CDR3 sequences, 20% to 30% seen only once; the top ten take roughly 5%. This clonotype was counted between two and nine times.

This sequence originates from a female patient aged 2-15 years who had a stem cell transplant for congenital amegakaryocytic thrombocytopenia, so the T cells may come from the graft donor. This specimen was PBMCs, mostly from graft donor cells, taken 360 days after TCRalphabeta/CD19-depleted stem cell transplant. This sequence joins TRBV4-1 and TRBJ2-5; 10 bases match TRBD2. The CDR3 reads CASSQVLAGVKGQYF. Here the CDR3 DNA reads TGCGCCAGCAGCCAAGTTCTAGCGGGGGTTAAAGGCCAGTACTTC.